This T cell receptor beta chain was identified during a study of T cell repertoires in aging, cancer and after chemotherapy (dated by TCRdb to between 2017 and 2020). Concerning the study at large: Donors were distributed across six age groups ranging from 30 or younger to 70 or older, with at least three individuals included per group. In the hematological group, the paired samples taken before and after chemotherapy came from chronic lymphocytic leukemia patients given fludarabine- or bendamustine-based regimens. The complete dataset included about 8.8 million TCR reads. To examine immunoaging and T cell reconstitution after chemotherapy, the study profiled TCR beta repertoires in peripheral blood from healthy donors and cancer patients. Alongside around 98 healthy donors serving as a reference group, the cohort included roughly 220 cancer patients, of whom roughly 92 had hematological cancers and 124 had solid cancers. Results and caveats for the whole study, not just this receptor: Lymphoid organ infiltration was present in hematological cancer patients, and this infiltration may itself impair thymic emigration or peripheral T cell expansion. The authors noted that the repertoire data do not allow conclusions about immunological memory after chemotherapy. In healthy donors, the drop in TCR diversity with age came mainly from a loss of richness, whereas in cancer patients a loss of evenness also played a part. Compared with age-matched healthy donors, untreated patients with either hematological or solid cancers had significantly lower TCR diversity in the blood along with higher clonality. In both cancer cohorts, median generation probability rose over the chemotherapy interval, which suggests that the repertoire was reconstituted through rebound thymic output.

TCR beta rearrangements were amplified from genomic DNA isolated from peripheral blood, not from sorted cells or RNA. This clonotype is assessed as medium-sized (0.01 to 0.1%). The specificity of this receptor is unknown. Base qualities were left out, and no much larger clone turns up one base away. The CDR3, from cysteine to phenylalanine, totals 13 residues. CDR3 DNA is the only sequence kept; it has 39 bases, read in frame from the first base. V loses 6 bases, J loses 2 bases, and the germline ends lie 9 bases apart. The germline V gene (reference sequence) specifies LNHDA as CDR1 and SQIVND as CDR2. Rearranged TRB sequences spanning V, D and J segments were amplified in a multiplex touch-down PCR with a mixed TRB-A/B primer pool. Two consecutive PCR reactions with Phusion HS II polymerase added Illumina adapters and sample indices to the amplicons. After gel purification with the NucleoSpin Gel and PCR Clean-up kit, the amplicons were checked using Qubit and an Agilent 2100 Bioanalyzer. Sequencing of the libraries was done on an Illumina MiSeq with paired-end, single-indexed 600-cycle runs. In the source study's methods: MiXCR versions 2.12 and 3.0.5 were used to process the TRB sequences. A clone was defined as each unique CDR3 nucleotide sequence, and only productive sequences supported by at least two reads were kept. Repertoire metrics included Shannon diversity, evenness, clonality (one minus evenness), and alpha-parameterized diversity profiles from alpha 0 to 5. The IGoR algorithm was used to calculate generation probabilities of clones in the paired pre- and post-chemotherapy samples. TCRdb trimmed public reads at Q25 via fastp, called clones via MiXCR and kept in-frame beta chains. Duplicate CDR3 protein sequences are folded into a single record with the most common DNA and genes. The V and J calls, along with clone size, are taken from TCRdb and not from the paper's own processing. In this sample the table shows roughly 6,400 distinct CDR3 sequences, 20% to 25% of which occur a single time. The top ten clonotypes cover roughly 2.7% of the sample.

The sequence joins TRBV19 to TRBJ2-3, and possibly TRBD1, on 6 matching bases. Source material: blood. This receptor was identified in a human donor with a blood cancer. In nucleotides, the sequence is TGTGCCAGTAGGGGGGCAGCCACAGATACGCAGTATTTT. It specifies CASRGAATDTQYF.